This T cell receptor beta chain was sequenced during a study of blood T cells in healthy people across ages. This clonotype was detected only a few times. Its specificity is unknown. The V segment lost 1 base and the J segment 4 bases; nucleotides outside the gene matches: 16. The V gene's germline CDR1 is DFQATT and CDR2 SNEGSKA (reference sequence). The CDR3 spans 19 residues. Primed by a sample-barcoded 5' primer and a J-beta primer mix, a second PCR proceeded for 7 to 11 cycles. Via MiXCR, TCRdb re-called the 5' RACE reads, giving one row per CDR3 protein. The table lists about 1.6 million distinct CDR3 sequences, 30% to 40% of them singletons. Study-level findings and limits: Higher diversity and more naive CD4+ cells were features of long-lived donors, compared to aged donors.

The sequence was obtained from a woman aged 25 to 39 in good health. This sequence joins TRBV20-1 and TRBJ1-2; 12 bases match TRBD1. The specimen sequenced was blood. CDR3 DNA: TGCAGTGCTAGAGTTGCCTCCGGGACAGGGGGCGTCAGCCTCTATGGCTACACCTTC. It translates to CSARVASGTGGVSLYGYTF.